This T cell receptor (beta chain) came from a study of blood T cell repertoires in COVID-19. Study information: Samples taken during acute and convalescent COVID-19 were collected in the United States, Italy and Spain.

Produced via immunoSEQ multiplex PCR; TCRdb's table is partial and in-frame only. The data contain about 160,000 clones, over 75% of them singletons. The CDR3 is 16 residues long. The ends lost 5 bases at V and 9 bases at J; junction bases unmatched: 11. In germline, CDR1 is KGHDR, CDR2 SFDVKD. Individuals drawn from about two dozen US areas were roughly 18 to 100 years old. This chain joins TRBV24-1 and TRBJ2-1; 11 bases align to TRBD1. The TCR was taken from a woman between 40 and 50 years old with acute COVID-19. The source material was PBMCs or T cells enriched from blood (not recorded which). CDR3 in amino acids: CATSGGPGQGVGEQFF. CDR3 bases: TGTGCCACCAGTGGCGGTCCGGGACAGGGGGTTGGTGAGCAGTTCTTC.